Below are 26 T cell receptor beta chains sequenced from a single sample in a study of T cell responses to AZD1222 COVID-19 vaccine. Measured with immunoSEQ multiplex PCR; TCRdb has only the in-frame clones, and not every one. The sample yields tens of thousands of clones, under 95% seen once. Sequenced material: peripheral blood, taken 28 days after the second AZD1222 dose. The receptors were gathered from an adult who received the AZD1222 COVID-19 vaccine.

The chain links TRBV5-1 to TRBJ1-2, with TRBD1 identical over 10 bases. Germline V CDR1 and CDR2: SGHRS, YFSETQ. V lost 3 bases, J lost 8 bases, and 7 bases stayed unmatched. The CDR3 covers 14 residues. The CDR3 region is CASSYGQGEEGYTF. In DNA, the CDR3 is TGCGCCAGCAGCTACGGACAGGGGGAGGAAGGCTACACCTTC.

The CDR3 loop is CAWSRTDQETQYF. CDR3 in DNA: TGTGCCTGGAGCCGGACAGATCAAGAGACCCAGTACTTC. The chain has TRBV30 and TRBJ2-5; TRBD1 might be the D (6 bases). Germline loops: CDR1 GTSNPN, CDR2 SVGIG (reference sequence). The CDR3 consists of 13 residues. V lost 3 bases to trimming and J lost 2 bases, with 10 bases between them.

The chain has TRBV4-1 and TRBJ1-1; D possibly corresponds to TRBD1 (5 bases). The germline V and J ends were trimmed by 1 base and 4 bases, with 13 bases remaining between them. The CDR3 contains 15 residues. Germline assignment: CDR1 MGHRA and CDR2 YSYEKL. CDR3 sequence reads: CASSQGSGMATEAFF. The CDR3 DNA reads TGCGCCAGCAGCCAAGGGTCAGGGATGGCCACTGAAGCTTTCTTT.

This clone was detected once. J is TRBJ1-2 and V is TRBV18; maybe TRBD1 (5 bases). Trimming took 5 bases from V and 8 from J, leaving 12 bases between them. In germline, CDR1 is KGHSH, CDR2 LQKENI. The length of the CDR3 is 12 residues. As DNA, the CDR3 is TGTGCCAGCTCAGCGGGGGACCTGGGCTACACCTTC. Its protein product is CASSAGDLGYTF.

The genes are TRBV2 and TRBJ2-1; 7 bases line up with TRBD2. The CDR3 runs to 18 residues. Per germline, CDR1 SNHLY and CDR2 FYNNEI. V shed 4 bases and J 2 bases; nucleotides not matched to a gene: 14. The CDR3: CASSAYDRGSYTYNEQFF. CDR3 coding DNA: TGTGCCAGCAGTGCGTATGATCGCGGGAGTTACACCTACAATGAGCAGTTCTTC. Full variable domain (remainder filled in from reference TRBV2 and TRBJ2-1): EPEVTQTPSHQVTQMGQEVILRCVPISNHLYFYWYRQILGQKVEFLVSFYNNEISEKSEIFDDQFSVERPDGSNFTLKIRSTKLEDSAMYFCASSAYDRGSYTYNEQFFGPGTRLTVL.

The CDR3 protein is CASSPGRGISHGYTF. The CDR3, as DNA: TGTGCCAGCAGCCCGGGACGAGGGATTTCACATGGCTACACCTTC. V usage is TRBV7-3 and J usage is TRBJ1-2; TRBD1 is a possible D gene (5 bases). CDR1 and CDR2 from the germline V gene are SGHTA and FQGTGA. The germline V and J ends were trimmed by 5 bases and 6 bases, with 19 bases remaining between them. CDR3 length: 15 amino acids.

The chain couples TRBV6-2 or TRBV6-3 to TRBJ2-2, with 10 bases matching TRBD2. Per the germline V gene, CDR1 is MNHEY and CDR2 is SVGEGT. This CDR3 contains 18 residues. The V gene end was trimmed by 2 bases and the J gene end by 4 bases; junction bases not matched to a gene: 10. CDR3 DNA: TGTGCCAGCAGTTACGGTCTCACTAGCGGGGACTTCACCGGGGAGCTGTTTTTT. The encoded protein is CASSYGLTSGDFTGELFF.

The chain employs TRBV19 and TRBJ1-6; D gene ambiguous. In germline, CDR1 is LNHDA, CDR2 SQIVND (reference sequence). Trimming took off 3 bases at V and 0 bases at J, with 9 bases between the two ends. The CDR3 totals 16 residues. The CDR3 spells CASSMGSFSYNSPLHF. CDR3 coding DNA: TGTGCCAGTAGTATGGGCAGTTTCTCCTATAATTCACCCCTCCACTTT. The full variable domain, in which reference TRBV19 and TRBJ1-6 provide the parts outside the CDR3, is DGGITQSPKYLFRKEGQNVTLSCEQNLNHDAMYWYRQDPGQGLRLIYYSQIVNDFQKGDIAEGYSVSREKKESFPLTVTSAQKNPTAFYLCASSMGSFSYNSPLHFGNGTRLTVT.

The chain couples TRBV7-9 to TRBJ1-1; D remains unclear. Trimming removed 7 bases from V and 1 base from J, with 7 bases in between. The CDR3 length is 12 residues. CDR1 is SEHNR, CDR2 FQNEAQ, per germline (reference sequence). The CDR3 DNA is TGTGCCAGCATCACGGGGAACACTGAAGCTTTCTTT. It translates to CASITGNTEAFF.

V usage is TRBV6-5 and J usage is TRBJ2-7; the match to TRBD1 covers 8 bases. CDR1 and CDR2 from the germline V gene are MNHEY and SVGAGI. This CDR3 contains 14 residues. V lost 2 bases to trimming and J lost 7 bases; unmatched junction nucleotides: 7. The CDR3 spells CASSYAQGAPEQYF. The DNA for the CDR3 is TGTGCCAGCAGTTACGCCCAGGGGGCCCCAGAGCAGTACTTC.

The gene calls are TRBV24-1 and TRBJ2-2; 10 nucleotides line up with TRBD2. This CDR3 region has 19 residues. The trim removed 0 bases at V and 3 bases at J, leaving 9 bases unmatched. Germline CDR1 is KGHDR and CDR2 is SFDVKD. CDR3 amino acids: CATSDLQSSGSLYTGELFF. The CDR3 DNA reads as TGTGCCACCAGTGATTTGCAGTCTAGCGGGAGCCTTTACACCGGGGAGCTGTTTTTT.

V gene TRBV2 combines with J gene TRBJ2-1; possibly TRBD2 for D (6 bases). CDR3 length: 13 amino acids. The V end lost 4 bases, the J end lost 12 bases, and 16 bases lay between the germline ends. Germline V CDR1 and CDR2: SNHLY, FYNNEI. For the CDR3, the DNA is TGTGCCAGCAGTGGGGGTATGGGAGGATGGCAGTTCTTC. Translated, it gives CASSGGMGGWQFF.

This clone was found once. The chain has TRBV5-6 and TRBJ1-4; no firm D call. CDR1 is SGHDT and CDR2 is YYEEEE in the germline V gene. The germline V and J ends were trimmed by 4 bases and 5 bases, with 18 bases remaining between them. This CDR3 has 16 residues. This CDR3 is CASSPRSWGGNEKLFF. In nucleotides, the CDR3 is TGTGCCAGCAGCCCACGCTCCTGGGGAGGCAATGAAAAACTGTTTTTT.

This chain uses TRBV6-6 with TRBJ1-2, with D hard to call. Deletions cut 4 bases from V and 3 bases from J, with 12 bases between. The CDR3 is 14 residues long. Germline assignment: CDR1 MNHNY and CDR2 SVGAGI (reference sequence). The CDR3 protein is CASSLDGRDYGYTF. DNA of the CDR3: TGTGCCAGCAGTTTGGACGGACGAGACTATGGCTACACCTTC.

This clone was seen once. This chain connects TRBV9 to TRBJ2-6, with 9 bases that match TRBD1. After removal of 4 bases from V and 1 base from J, the junction contained 6 bases not matched to a gene. This CDR3 spans 17 amino acids. Germline V lookup: CDR1 SGDLS, CDR2 YYNGEE. The CDR3 nucleotides are TGTGCCAGCAGCTCCCGACAGGGGGGGTCTGGGGCCAACGTCCTGACTTTC. It yields the protein CASSSRQGGSGANVLTF. Together with reference TRBV9 and TRBJ2-6, the CDR3 gives the full variable domain: DSGVTQTPKHLITATGQRVTLRCSPRSGDLSVYWYQQSLDQGLQFLIQYYNGEERAKGNILERFSAQQFPDLHSELNLSSLELGDSALYFCASSSRQGGSGANVLTFGAGSRLTVL.

In this sample, this clone turned up once. The V gene is TRBV12-5, the J gene TRBJ2-1; a possible D gene is TRBD1 (6 bases). This CDR3 region has 14 residues. The V gene lost 3 bases and the J gene lost 0 bases, with 6 bases spanning the gap. Per the germline V gene, CDR1 is LGHNT and CDR2 is FRNRAP. The DNA of the CDR3 is TGTGCTAGTGGTTTAGGGGGCTCCTACAATGAGCAGTTCTTC. Translated, it gives CASGLGGSYNEQFF. Combining the CDR3 with reference TRBV12-5 and TRBJ2-1 gives the whole variable domain DARVTQTPRHKVTEMGQEVTMRCQPILGHNTVFWYRQTMMQGLELLAYFRNRAPLDDSGMPKDRFSAEMPDATLATLKIQPSEPRDSAVYFCASGLGGSYNEQFFGPGTRLTVL.

The chain is built from TRBV2 and TRBJ1-2, with D perhaps TRBD1 (5 bases). The germline V gene has CDR1 SNHLY and CDR2 FYNNEI. The CDR3 has 14 amino acids. V was pared by 4 bases and J by 9 bases, with 18 bases between. In DNA, the CDR3 is TGTGCCAGCAGTGGGGGGACCGGGAAGTTTAGCTACACCTTC. This sequence encodes CASSGGTGKFSYTF.

The genes are TRBV6-5 and TRBJ1-1; tentatively, D is TRBD1 (6 bases). The CDR3 totals 15 residues. V lost 5 bases to trimming and J lost 3 bases, with 16 bases between them. Germline CDR1 and CDR2: MNHEY and SVGAGI. In nucleotides, the CDR3 is TGTGCCAGCAGTCTTCAGACAGGCGTTTACACTGAAGCTTTCTTT. This sequence encodes CASSLQTGVYTEAFF.

The chain uses TRBV3-1 (or the pseudogene TRBV3-2) and TRBJ2-3, with D tentatively TRBD2 (6 bases). The CDR3 covers 15 residues. Germline V gene data show CDR1 as LGHDT and CDR2 as YNNKEL (reference sequence). Trimming removed 3 bases at V and 6 bases at J, with 16 bases between. CDR3 sequence (DNA): TGTGCCAGCAGCCACAGCAAGGGACTTACGGATACGCAGTATTTT. The encoded protein is CASSHSKGLTDTQYF.

The chain employs TRBV28 and TRBJ2-2; 7 nucleotides align to TRBD2. CDR3 length: 14 amino acids. In germline, CDR1 is MDHEN, CDR2 SYDVKM. V lost 2 bases to trimming and J lost 8 bases; unmatched junction nucleotides: 5. In nucleotides, the CDR3 is TGTGCCAGCAGTTTAACTAGCGTTTTTGGGGAGCTGTTTTTT. Encoded protein: CASSLTSVFGELFF.

The sample holds one count of this clone. This chain uses TRBV13 with TRBJ1-6; a possible D gene is TRBD1 (5 bases). CDR3 length equals 15 residues. Germline loops: CDR1 PRHDT, CDR2 FYEKMQ (reference sequence). With 7 bases removed from V and 6 bases from J, the gap between germline ends came to 16 bases. The CDR3 nucleotides are TGTGCCAGCACCCTAGGCGGGCAGGGTAATTCACCCCTCCACTTT. As protein: CASTLGGQGNSPLHF.

This chain uses TRBV6-1 with TRBJ2-7, with D possibly TRBD2 on 5 matching bases. Trimming removed 5 bases from V and 7 bases from J, with 15 bases in between. Germline lookup yields CDR1 MNHNS and CDR2 SASEGT. There are 13 residues in the CDR3. DNA for the CDR3: TGTGCCAGCAGTTTAGAGGTAACGGGAGAGCAGTACTTC. Protein sequence: CASSLEVTGEQYF.

The J gene is TRBJ2-3, the V gene TRBV6-5; the match to TRBD1 covers 9 bases. Germline assignment: CDR1 MNHEY and CDR2 SVGAGI. There are 14 residues in the CDR3. Trimming removed 6 bases from V and 4 bases from J; junction bases left unmatched: 5. DNA of the CDR3: TGTGCCAGCAGCCCGGGACAGGGATCAGATACGCAGTATTTT. Protein sequence: CASSPGQGSDTQYF.

The chain couples TRBV5-1 to TRBJ1-2; 7 bases are a match to TRBD1. The V gene's germline CDR1 is SGHRS and CDR2 YFSETQ. V lost 0 bases to trimming and J lost 7 bases; unmatched junction nucleotides: 6. The CDR3 has 14 amino acids. CDR3 in amino acids: CASSLGTGEGGYTF. CDR3 coding DNA: TGCGCCAGCAGCTTGGGAACAGGGGAAGGTGGCTACACCTTC.

The rearrangement joins TRBV28 to TRBJ1-5; D is unclear. CDR1 is MDHEN and CDR2 is SYDVKM in the germline V gene. The CDR3 contains 13 residues. V was trimmed by 5 bases and J by 6 bases, leaving 11 bases between them. The chain's CDR3 is CASSKPGAQPQHF. CDR3 in DNA: TGTGCCAGCAGTAAACCGGGAGCTCAGCCCCAGCATTTT.

Note on this clone: Other DNA sequences from this sample encode an identical CDR3 as well. The rearrangement links TRBV11-3 to TRBJ2-3; maybe TRBD2 (6 bases). V was cut by 5 bases and J by 0 bases, with 12 bases left in between. Germline-derived CDR1 and CDR2 are SGHNT and YENEEA. CDR3 length equals 15 residues. CDR3 protein: CASSRGGSSTDTQYF. CDR3 in DNA: TGTGCCAGCAGCCGTGGGGGGTCTAGCACAGATACGCAGTATTTT.